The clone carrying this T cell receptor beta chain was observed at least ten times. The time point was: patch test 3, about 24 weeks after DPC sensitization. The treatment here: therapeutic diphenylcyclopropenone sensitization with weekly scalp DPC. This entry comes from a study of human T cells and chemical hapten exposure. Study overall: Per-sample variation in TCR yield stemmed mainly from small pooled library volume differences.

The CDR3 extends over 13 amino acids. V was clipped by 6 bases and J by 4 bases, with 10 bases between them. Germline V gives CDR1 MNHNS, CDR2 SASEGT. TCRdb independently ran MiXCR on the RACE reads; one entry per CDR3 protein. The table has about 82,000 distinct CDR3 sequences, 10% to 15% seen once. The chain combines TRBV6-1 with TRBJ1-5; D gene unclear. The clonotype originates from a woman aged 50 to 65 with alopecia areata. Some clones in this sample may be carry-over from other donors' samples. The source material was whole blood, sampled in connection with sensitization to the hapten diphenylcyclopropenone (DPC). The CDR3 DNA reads TGTGCCAGCAGGCGGGATCAAAATCAGCCCCAGCATTTT. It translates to CASRRDQNQPQHF.